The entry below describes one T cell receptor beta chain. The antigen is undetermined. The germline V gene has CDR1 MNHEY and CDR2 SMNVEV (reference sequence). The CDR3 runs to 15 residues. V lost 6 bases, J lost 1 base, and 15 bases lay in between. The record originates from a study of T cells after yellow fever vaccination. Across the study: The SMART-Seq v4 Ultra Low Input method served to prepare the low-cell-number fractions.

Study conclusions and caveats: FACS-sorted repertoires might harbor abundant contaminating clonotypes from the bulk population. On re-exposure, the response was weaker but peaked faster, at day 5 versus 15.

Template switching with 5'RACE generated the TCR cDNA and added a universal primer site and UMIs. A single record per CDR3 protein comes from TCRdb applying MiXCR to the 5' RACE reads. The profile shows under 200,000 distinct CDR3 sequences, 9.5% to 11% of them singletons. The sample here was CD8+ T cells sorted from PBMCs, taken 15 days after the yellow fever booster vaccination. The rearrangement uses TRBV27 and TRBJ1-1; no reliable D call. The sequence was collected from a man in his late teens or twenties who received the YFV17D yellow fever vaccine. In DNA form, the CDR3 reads TGTGCCAGCAGCCCTCCCCCCAGAACGAACACTGAAGCTTTCTTT. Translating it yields CASSPPPRTNTEAFF.